These T cell receptor beta chains were read from a single sample in a study of metastatic and nonmetastatic thyroid tumors. TCRdb reanalyzed the PCR reads with MiXCR. This sample yields tens of thousands of clones, of which more than 30% are seen a single time; approximately 21% belongs to the top ten. The source material was blood. The receptors were gathered from a male donor with papillary thyroid cancer or a benign thyroid nodule (not recorded which). Some clones in this sample may be carry-over from other donors' samples. CDR3s include the opening cysteine and the closing phenylalanine or tryptophan. D genes are given only for firm matches. Clone sizes are given selectively: once, few, many, or a class where the clone is expanded.

NA	TRBV6-5	many	TRBJ2-1	CASSYGGFGYEQFF	TGTGCCAGCAGTTACGGGGGTTTCGGGTATGAGCAGTTCTTC
NA	TRBV7-2	NA	TRBJ1-1	CASSTIKNTEAFF	TGTGCCAGCAGCACCATAAAGAACACTGAAGCTTTCTTT
NA	TRBV10-2	few	TRBJ2-2	CASRQGPNTGELFF	TGCGCCAGCCGGCAGGGCCCCAACACCGGGGAGCTGTTTTTT
NA	TRBV28	NA	TRBJ1-2	CASSYRLRGGYGYTF	TGTGCCAGCAGTTATCGTCTCAGGGGAGGCTATGGCTACACCTTC
TRBD1	TRBV6-1	few	TRBJ1-1	CAIRQGMNTEAFF	TGTGCCATCCGACAGGGAATGAACACTGAAGCTTTCTTT
NA	TRBV5-6	medium-sized	TRBJ1-2	CASSSGRMYGYTF	TGTGCCAGCAGCTCAGGACGGATGTATGGCTACACCTTC
NA	TRBV27	few	TRBJ1-5	CASSFRAGLGNSNQPQHF	TGTGCCAGCAGCTTCAGGGCAGGTCTAGGGAATAGCAATCAGCCCCAGCATTTT
TRBD2	TRBV6-1	many	TRBJ2-1	CASSETSGRAAENEQFF	TGTGCCAGCAGTGAGACTAGCGGGAGGGCCGCAGAAAATGAGCAGTTCTTC
NA	TRBV28	medium-sized	TRBJ1-1	CASSSPGTGSMNTEAFF	TGTGCCAGCAGTTCCCCCGGGACGGGATCCATGAACACTGAAGCTTTCTTT
NA	TRBV19	NA	TRBJ2-7	CDSSIGKWTGSYEQYF	TGTGACAGTAGTATAGGAAAATGGACGGGGAGCTACGAGCAGTACTTC
TRBD2	TRBV4-2	few	TRBJ2-3	CASSGERGGNSTDTQYF	TGTGCCAGCAGCGGGGAGCGGGGGGGGAATAGCACAGATACGCAGTATTTT
TRBD1	TRBV12-3/TRBV12-4	NA	TRBJ1-2	CASSPTGGGYGYTF	TGTGCCAGCAGCCCAACAGGGGGCGGCTATGGCTACACCTTC
NA	TRBV19	many	TRBJ1-4	CATRAGWSEKLFF	TGTGCCACCAGAGCAGGGTGGAGTGAAAAACTGTTTTTT
NA	TRBV12-3/TRBV12-4	NA	TRBJ1-2	CASSLVGTSYTF	TGTGCCAGCAGTTTAGTAGGGACAAGCTACACCTTC
NA	TRBV3-1	NA	TRBJ1-4	CASSQDVRANEKLFF	TGTGCCAGCAGCCAAGACGTCAGGGCTAATGAAAAACTGTTTTTT
NA	TRBV30	NA	TRBJ1-5	CAWSVAGNQPQHF	TGTGCCTGGAGTGTAGCGGGCAATCAGCCCCAGCATTTT
NA	TRBV19	many	TRBJ2-3	CASRSHGSRTDTQYF	TGTGCCAGTCGAAGTCACGGGAGCAGAACAGATACGCAGTATTTT
NA	TRBV4-1	NA	TRBJ1-6	CASSQYHSEGRSYNSPLHF	TGCGCCAGCAGCCAGTATCACTCGGAGGGGAGATCCTATAATTCACCCCTCCACTTT
NA	TRBV19	few	TRBJ2-7	CASSPDRFYEQYF	TGTGCCAGTAGTCCAGACAGATTCTACGAGCAGTACTTC
TRBD1	TRBV18	few	TRBJ2-7	CASSPPTGQGYEQYF	TGTGCCAGCTCACCACCCACCGGACAGGGCTACGAGCAGTACTTC
NA	TRBV10-3	few	TRBJ1-2	CAISLQGSGYTF	TGTGCCATCAGCCTACAGGGTTCTGGCTACACCTTC
NA	TRBV7-2	few	TRBJ2-7	CASSILAGRSYAQYF	TGTGCCAGCAGCATCCTAGCTGGTCGCTCCTACGCGCAGTACTTC
NA	TRBV28	NA	TRBJ2-7	CASTSGGAYEQYF	TGTGCCAGCACGTCTGGGGGAGCCTACGAGCAGTACTTC
NA	TRBV5-1	NA	TRBJ1-2	CASSFGPGIYGYTF	TGCGCCAGCAGCTTCGGCCCTGGCATCTATGGCTACACCTTC
NA	TRBV29-1	NA	TRBJ1-1	CTLDCPSNTEAFF	TGCACCTTGGATTGCCCTTCGAACACTGAAGCTTTCTTT
TRBD1	TRBV2	few	TRBJ2-7	CASSPGGGQGIYEQYF	TGTGCCAGCAGTCCTGGGGGAGGACAGGGGATCTACGAGCAGTACTTC
NA	TRBV6-1	many	TRBJ1-2	CASSEAGDGYGYTF	TGTGCCAGCAGTGAAGCTGGGGACGGCTATGGCTACACCTTC
NA	TRBV7-2	NA	TRBJ2-7	CASSLVRLVGEQYF	TGTGCCAGCAGCTTAGTACGTCTAGTGGGAGAGCAGTACTTC
NA	TRBV11-1	NA	TRBJ2-7	CASSLAGGLHEQYF	TGTGCCAGCAGCTTAGCTGGAGGGCTACACGAGCAGTACTTC
NA	TRBV20-1	once	TRBJ1-2	CSARDPQAYGYTF	TGCAGTGCTAGAGATCCCCAGGCTTATGGCTACACCTTC
NA	TRBV12-3/TRBV12-4	medium-sized	TRBJ1-1	CASSKIGGANTEAFF	TGTGCCAGCAGCAAGATAGGGGGGGCGAACACTGAAGCTTTCTTT
NA	TRBV10-3	few	TRBJ1-6	CAVSPDGINSPLHF	TGTGCCGTATCACCGGACGGAATTAATTCACCCCTCCACTTT
NA	TRBV6-2/TRBV6-3	few	TRBJ1-4	CASSYSTANEKLFF	TGTGCCAGCAGTTACTCGACAGCTAATGAAAAACTGTTTTTT
NA	TRBV30	NA	TRBJ2-3	CAWSGVGDTQYF	TGTGCCTGGAGTGGTGTGGGAGATACGCAGTATTTT
NA	TRBV28	few	TRBJ1-2	CASSLSGSGYTF	TGTGCCAGCAGTTTGTCGGGGAGCGGCTACACCTTC
TRBD1	TRBV10-3	few	TRBJ1-5	CAVRTGQQSNQPQHF	TGTGCCGTCAGGACGGGACAGCAGAGCAATCAGCCCCAGCATTTT
NA	TRBV30	NA	TRBJ1-5	CAWSYGTQINQPQHF	TGTGCCTGGTCTTACGGGACACAAATTAATCAGCCCCAGCATTTT
NA	TRBV11-2	NA	TRBJ1-2	CASSSRQTSNYGYTF	TGTGCCAGCAGCTCCAGACAGACCTCTAACTATGGCTACACCTTC
NA	TRBV20-1	medium-sized	TRBJ1-6	CSARDMGETLHF	TGCAGTGCTAGAGATATGGGTGAGACCCTCCACTTT
NA	TRBV19	few	TRBJ1-2	CASSTGDSNYGYTF	TGTGCCAGTAGTACGGGGGATTCTAACTATGGCTACACCTTC